What follows are 24 T cell receptor beta chains derived from one specimen sequenced in a study of cytomegalovirus exposure and HLA in healthy donors. 60 Vbeta and 13 Jbeta primers were used in PCR. Sequenced by immunoSEQ multiplex PCR; TCRdb stores in-frame clones only, minus some. Its table lists about 110,000 clones. The material sequenced was PBMCs. The receptor source for this set is a man in his forties in good health and CMV-seropositive.

The V call is TRBV7-9, the J call TRBJ2-2; D possibly corresponds to TRBD1 (5 bases). Trimming stripped 5 bases from V and 0 bases from J, with 10 bases between. CDR3 size: 15 residues. Germline CDR1 and CDR2: SEHNR and FQNEAQ (reference sequence). CDR3 sequence: CASSRQKTNTGELFF. CDR3 bases: TGTGCCAGCAGCAGACAGAAGACGAACACCGGGGAGCTGTTTTTT.

The rearrangement joins TRBV25-1 to TRBJ2-7; 14 bases agree with TRBD2. The V and J ends lost 5 bases and 6 bases, in that order; junction bases with no gene match: 6. Germline V gives CDR1 MGHDK, CDR2 SYGVNS. The CDR3 has 15 residues. As DNA, the CDR3 is TGTGCCAGCAGTAGGGGACTAGCGGGAGCCTTCGAGCAGTACTTC. It translates to CASSRGLAGAFEQYF.

The V and J genes are TRBV5-4 and TRBJ1-4; D is unclear. Germline V gene lookup returns CDR1 SGHNT and CDR2 YYREEE (reference sequence). This CDR3 has 16 amino acids. The V and J ends lost 0 bases and 2 bases respectively, with 11 bases between them. The CDR3 nucleotides read TGTGCCAGCAGCTTGGGCGGCCTAGTGACTAATGAAAAACTGTTTTTT. Translating it yields CASSLGGLVTNEKLFF.

This rearrangement joins TRBV11-1 to TRBJ2-3; D is ambiguous. The CDR3 loop spans 14 amino acids. The germline CDR1 and CDR2 sequences are SGHAT and FQDESV (reference sequence). The V gene lost 5 bases and the J gene lost 6 bases, with 15 bases spanning the gap. The DNA of the CDR3 is TGTGCCAGCAGCCTACTTTCCGGGTCCGATACGCAGTATTTT. Encoded protein: CASSLLSGSDTQYF. The whole variable domain, filled in from reference TRBV11-1 and TRBJ2-3, reads EAEVAQSPRYKITEKSQAVAFWCDPISGHATLYWYRQILGQGPELLVQFQDESVVDDSQLPKDRFSAERLKGVDSTLKIQPAELGDSAMYLCASSLLSGSDTQYFGPGTRLTVL.

Written as DNA, the CDR3 is TGTGCCAGCGCGGAAGACAGGACCTACGAGCAGTACTTC. Translation: CASAEDRTYEQYF. The chain joins TRBV2 to TRBJ2-7, with D possibly TRBD1 on 6 matching bases. CDR3 length: 13 amino acids. The germline gives CDR1 SNHLY, CDR2 FYNNEI. Trimming shortened V by 8 bases and J by 2 bases, and 13 bases separated the two germline ends.

The chain has TRBV29-1 and TRBJ2-1; 10 bases agree with TRBD2. The germline V gene encodes CDR1 SQVTM and CDR2 ANQGSEA. V shed 0 bases and J 0 bases; nucleotides not matched to a gene: 8. CDR3 length: 18 residues. The CDR3 loop reads CSVEERRTSGNSYNEQFF. Here the CDR3 DNA reads TGCAGCGTTGAAGAAAGGAGGACTAGCGGCAACTCCTACAATGAGCAGTTCTTC.

The rearrangement joins TRBV5-6 to TRBJ2-1; 8 bases fit TRBD2. Germline V CDR1 and CDR2: SGHDT, YYEEEE. With V trimmed by 0 bases and J by 11 bases, 4 bases remained unmatched. There are 13 residues in the CDR3. This chain's CDR3 is CASSLGLAGKQFF. CDR3 sequence (DNA): TGTGCCAGCAGCTTGGGTCTAGCGGGCAAGCAGTTCTTC.

This chain joins TRBV5-6 and TRBJ2-5, with 7 positions matching TRBD2. Looked up from germline, CDR1 is SGHDT and CDR2 is YYEEEE. The CDR3 has 18 amino acids. V dropped 2 bases and J dropped 4; count of bases not matched to a gene: 17. CDR3 in amino acids: CASSFPPLAAQAGETQYF. The CDR3 DNA reads TGTGCCAGCAGCTTCCCTCCTCTAGCGGCCCAAGCGGGAGAGACCCAGTACTTC.

This rearrangement joins TRBV6-1 to TRBJ2-7; D is unresolved. Germline lookup yields CDR1 MNHNS and CDR2 SASEGT. Trimming took off 4 bases at V and 3 bases at J, with 4 bases between the two ends. The CDR3 consists of 11 residues. The CDR3 region has the DNA TGTGCCAGCAGTGGGCTCTACGAGCAGTACTTC. This translates into CASSGLYEQYF.

The chain combines TRBV25-1 with TRBJ2-3, with D unresolved. CDR3 length: 18 amino acids. With 1 base removed from V and 0 bases from J, the gap between germline ends came to 17 bases. Looked up from germline, CDR1 is MGHDK and CDR2 is SYGVNS. The CDR3 nucleotides are TGTGCCAGCAGTGAATGGTCGGTCAATTCCCCTAGCACAGATACGCAGTATTTT. Encoded protein: CASSEWSVNSPSTDTQYF.

CDR3 protein: CASSLAILGQGNTGELFF. The CDR3 nucleotides are TGTGCCAGCAGCTTAGCGATATTGGGACAGGGAAACACCGGGGAGCTGTTTTTT. The V and J genes are TRBV13 and TRBJ2-2; 9 bases match TRBD1. The germline gives CDR1 PRHDT, CDR2 FYEKMQ (reference sequence). This CDR3 region has 18 residues. J was trimmed by 2 bases and V by 1 base; bases with no gene match: 8.

The chain couples TRBV9 to TRBJ2-1, with 7 bases aligning to TRBD1. The CDR3 contains 15 residues. The trim removed 1 base at V and 7 bases at J, leaving 8 bases unmatched. CDR1 SGDLS and CDR2 YYNGEE come from the germline V gene. Here the CDR3 DNA reads TGTGCCAGCAGCGTAATCGGAACAGGGGCTAATGAGCAGTTCTTC. Translation gives CASSVIGTGANEQFF. Combining the CDR3 with reference TRBV9 and TRBJ2-1 gives the whole variable domain DSGVTQTPKHLITATGQRVTLRCSPRSGDLSVYWYQQSLDQGLQFLIQYYNGEERAKGNILERFSAQQFPDLHSELNLSSLELGDSALYFCASSVIGTGANEQFFGPGTRLTVL.

The V and J genes are TRBV20-1 and TRBJ2-3; D is uncertain. The CDR3 has 10 amino acids. Germline-derived CDR1 and CDR2 are DFQATT and SNEGSKA (reference sequence). V gave up 5 bases and J gave up 5 bases, with 5 bases separating them. Here the CDR3 reads CSAHLDTQYF. The CDR3 DNA follows: TGCAGTGCTCACTTAGATACGCAGTATTTT.

J is TRBJ2-7 and V is TRBV2; weak D call: TRBD2 (6 bases). The CDR3 is made up of 11 amino acids. V was pared by 7 bases and J by 4 bases, with 8 bases between. Germline V gene lookup returns CDR1 SNHLY and CDR2 FYNNEI. For the CDR3, the DNA is TGTGCCAGCACTGGGGGGTACGAGCAGTACTTC. It yields the protein CASTGGYEQYF.

The chain links TRBV19 to TRBJ2-6; a possible D gene is TRBD1 (5 bases). CDR3 length equals 15 residues. Trimming took off 4 bases at V and 4 bases at J, with 11 bases between the two ends. CDR1 is LNHDA and CDR2 is SQIVND in the germline V gene (reference sequence). DNA of the CDR3: TGTGCCAGTAGTACCACAGGACCCGGGGCCAACGTCCTGACTTTC. Amino acids: CASSTTGPGANVLTF.

The J gene is TRBJ2-1, the V gene TRBV4-1; 8 bases line up with TRBD2. Germline V gives CDR1 MGHRA, CDR2 YSYEKL. This CDR3 is built from 17 residues. The V gene end was trimmed by 6 bases and the J gene end by 2 bases; junction bases not matched to a gene: 12. The CDR3 reads CASRDLRLAYPYNEQFF. CDR3 in DNA: TGCGCCAGCAGGGACCTTAGACTAGCGTACCCCTACAATGAGCAGTTCTTC.

The CDR3 region has the DNA TGTGCCAGCAGCCTCCAGATCGCAGGGGGGCCTGGAGAAGCTTTCTTT. The encoded protein is CASSLQIAGGPGEAFF. The rearrangement joins TRBV7-9 to TRBJ1-1, with 7 bases matching TRBD1. With 5 bases clipped from V and 8 bases from J, the junction kept 17 bases outside the gene matches. From germline, CDR1 is SEHNR and CDR2 FQNEAQ (reference sequence). The CDR3 extends over 16 amino acids.

The J gene is TRBJ2-7, the V gene TRBV29-1, with 11 bases identical to TRBD1. V gave up 2 bases and J gave up 4 bases; unmatched junction bases: 4. From germline, CDR1 is SQVTM and CDR2 ANQGSEA. This CDR3 contains 14 residues. The CDR3 DNA is TGCAGCGTTGAATCCGGGGACAGGGGGTACGAGCAGTACTTC. Its translation is CSVESGDRGYEQYF.

CDR3 region: CASSEGRNYEQYF. Written as DNA, the CDR3 is TGCGCCAGCAGTGAGGGCAGGAACTACGAGCAGTACTTC. The chain uses TRBV10-1 and TRBJ2-7; D is unresolved. The V end lost 2 bases, the J end lost 3 bases, and 8 bases lay between the germline ends. The CDR3 covers 13 residues. Germline-derived CDR1 and CDR2 are WNHNN and SYGVQD (reference sequence).

The chain recombines TRBV7-8 with TRBJ2-2, with 8 bases matching TRBD2. The CDR3 totals 16 residues. Trimming at V came to 5 bases and at J to 7 bases, leaving 12 bases not matched to a gene. CDR1 SGHVS and CDR2 FQNEAQ come from the germline V gene. CDR3 region: CASSLPGGGAIGELFF. The CDR3 DNA reads as TGTGCCAGCAGCCTCCCGGGAGGGGGGGCGATCGGGGAGCTGTTTTTT.

The chain has TRBV28 and TRBJ2-7; possibly TRBD2 for D (6 bases). The CDR3 spans 15 residues. The germline V gene has CDR1 MDHEN and CDR2 SYDVKM. V lost 4 bases and J 5 bases, leaving 18 bases between the germline ends. In DNA form, the CDR3 reads TGTGCCAGCAGTTACGGGAGCTGGTCAGCAGACGAGCAGTACTTC. Translated: CASSYGSWSADEQYF.

V is TRBV5-3 and J is TRBJ2-1; 7 bases fit TRBD1. TRBV5-3 belongs to the ORF category, with a function that is uncertain. This CDR3 spans 11 amino acids. Losses at the gene ends were 2 bases for V and 12 bases for J; bases not matched to a gene: 2. The CDR3 protein is CARSLGGGQFF. The CDR3 DNA reads TGTGCCAGAAGCTTAGGGGGCGGGCAGTTCTTC.

The genes are TRBV29-1 and TRBJ2-7; 7 bases match TRBD1. This CDR3 is 14 amino acids long. Trimming removed 5 bases from V and 4 bases from J; junction bases left unmatched: 11. Germline loops: CDR1 SQVTM, CDR2 ANQGSEA. For the CDR3, the DNA is TGCAGCGTTTCCCCCAGAGGGGGCCAGTACGAGCAGTACTTC. It specifies CSVSPRGGQYEQYF.

This rearrangement joins TRBV6-1 to TRBJ2-1; 14 bases map to TRBD2. The CDR3 covers 14 residues. V lost 8 bases to trimming and J lost 10 bases; unmatched junction nucleotides: 7. Germline V gene lookup returns CDR1 MNHNS and CDR2 SASEGT. CDR3 sequence (DNA): TGTGCCAGCGGCGGGGGACTAGCGGGAGAAGAGCAGTTCTTC. Its protein is CASGGGLAGEEQFF.